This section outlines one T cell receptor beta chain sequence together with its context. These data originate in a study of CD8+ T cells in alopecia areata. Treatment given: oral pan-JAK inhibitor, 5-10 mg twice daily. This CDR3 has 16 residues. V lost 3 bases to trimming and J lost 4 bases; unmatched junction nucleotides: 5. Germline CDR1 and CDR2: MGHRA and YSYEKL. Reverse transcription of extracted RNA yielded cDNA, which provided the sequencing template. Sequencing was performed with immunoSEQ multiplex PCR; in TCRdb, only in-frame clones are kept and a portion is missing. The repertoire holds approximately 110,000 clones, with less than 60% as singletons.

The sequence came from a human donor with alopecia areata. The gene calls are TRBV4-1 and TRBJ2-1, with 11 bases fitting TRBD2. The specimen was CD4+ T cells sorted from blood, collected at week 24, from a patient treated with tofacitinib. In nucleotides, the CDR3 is TGCGCCAGCAGCCACTTCCTAGCGGGGGGATACAATGAGCAGTTCTTC. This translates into CASSHFLAGGYNEQFF.